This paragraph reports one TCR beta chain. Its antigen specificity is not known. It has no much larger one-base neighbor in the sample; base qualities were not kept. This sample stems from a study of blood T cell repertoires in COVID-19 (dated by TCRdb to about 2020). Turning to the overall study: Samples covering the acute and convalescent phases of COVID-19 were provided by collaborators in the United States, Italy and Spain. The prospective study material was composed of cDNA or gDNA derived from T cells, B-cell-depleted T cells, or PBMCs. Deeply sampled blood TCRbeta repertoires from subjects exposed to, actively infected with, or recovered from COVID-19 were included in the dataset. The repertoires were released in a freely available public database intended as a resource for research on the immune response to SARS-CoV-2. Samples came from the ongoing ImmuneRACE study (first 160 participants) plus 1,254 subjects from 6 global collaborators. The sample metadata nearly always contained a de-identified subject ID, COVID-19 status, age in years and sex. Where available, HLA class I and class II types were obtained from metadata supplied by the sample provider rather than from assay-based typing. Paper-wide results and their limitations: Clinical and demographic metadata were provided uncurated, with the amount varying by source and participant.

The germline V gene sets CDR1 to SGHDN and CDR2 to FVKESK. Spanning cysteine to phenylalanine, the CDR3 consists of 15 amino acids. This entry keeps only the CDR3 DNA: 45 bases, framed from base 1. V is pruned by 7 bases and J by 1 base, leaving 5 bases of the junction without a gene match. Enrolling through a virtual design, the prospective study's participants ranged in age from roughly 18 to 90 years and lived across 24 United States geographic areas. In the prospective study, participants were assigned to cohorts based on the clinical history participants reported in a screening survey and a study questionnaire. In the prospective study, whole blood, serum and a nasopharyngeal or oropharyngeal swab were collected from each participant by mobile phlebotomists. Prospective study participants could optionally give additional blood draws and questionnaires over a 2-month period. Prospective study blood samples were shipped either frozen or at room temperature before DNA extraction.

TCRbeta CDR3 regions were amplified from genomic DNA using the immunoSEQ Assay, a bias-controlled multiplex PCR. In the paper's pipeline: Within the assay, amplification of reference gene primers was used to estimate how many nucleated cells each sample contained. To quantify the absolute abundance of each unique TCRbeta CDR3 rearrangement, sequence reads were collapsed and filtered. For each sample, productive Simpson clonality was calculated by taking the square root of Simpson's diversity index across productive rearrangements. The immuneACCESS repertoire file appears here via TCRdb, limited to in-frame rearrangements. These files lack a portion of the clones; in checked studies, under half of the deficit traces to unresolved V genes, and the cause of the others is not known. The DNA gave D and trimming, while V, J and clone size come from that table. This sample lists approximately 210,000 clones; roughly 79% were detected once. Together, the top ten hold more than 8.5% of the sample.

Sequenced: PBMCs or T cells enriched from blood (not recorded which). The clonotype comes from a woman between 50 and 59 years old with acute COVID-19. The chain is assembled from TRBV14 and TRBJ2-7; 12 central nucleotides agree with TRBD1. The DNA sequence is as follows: TGTGCCAGCACCAAGGGACAGGGGGCATCCTACGAGCAGTACTTC. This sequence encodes CASTKGQGASYEQYF.